This T cell receptor beta chain derives from a study of cytomegalovirus exposure and HLA in healthy donors. Study-wide results and limits: The analysis excluded some indistinguishable V segments, including TRBV6-2 and TRBV6-3.

The table lists this clone with a few counts. Its antigen remains unidentified. This CDR3 comprises 15 residues. V was pared by 7 bases and J by 5 bases, with 12 bases of the junction left unmatched. The germline gives CDR1 MGHDK, CDR2 SYGVNS. A multiplex PCR was run with 60 Vbeta primers and 13 Jbeta primers. The table came from immunoSEQ multiplex PCR; TCRdb's copy has only in-frame clones and leaves some out. Here the sample spans some 150,000 clones, about 75% being singletons. V and J are TRBV25-1 and TRBJ1-1; 8 bases are a match to TRBD1. The sequence came from a woman in her thirties or forties in good health and CMV-seronegative. Sequencing was done on a sample of PBMCs. The CDR3 coding sequence is TGTGCCAGCATTTTACGACAGGGGAAGGGTACTGAAGCTTTCTTT. Protein product: CASILRQGKGTEAFF.